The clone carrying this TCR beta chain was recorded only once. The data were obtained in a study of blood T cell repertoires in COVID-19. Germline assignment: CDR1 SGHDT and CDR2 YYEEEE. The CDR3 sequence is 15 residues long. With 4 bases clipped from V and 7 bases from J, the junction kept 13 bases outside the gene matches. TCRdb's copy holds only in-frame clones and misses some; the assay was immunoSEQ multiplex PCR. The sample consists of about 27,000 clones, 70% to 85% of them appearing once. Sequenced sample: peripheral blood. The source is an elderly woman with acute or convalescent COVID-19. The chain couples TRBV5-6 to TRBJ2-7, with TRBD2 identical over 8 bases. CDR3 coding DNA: TGTGCCAGCAGCCTGCTGGGCGGGGGGCCGCGGGAGCAGTACTTC. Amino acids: CASSLLGGGPREQYF.